The following is a TCR beta chain sequence with its context. Its antigen is unidentified. The data stem from a study of OX40 agonist ivuxolimab in advanced cancers. Libraries were prepared by immunoSEQ multiplex PCR; TCRdb keeps only in-frame clonotypes and omits some of them. The sample includes about 100,000 clones, approximately 90% of them seen just once. Germline CDR1 and CDR2: SGDLS and YYNGEE. The CDR3 has 15 residues. V lost 5 bases, J lost 5 bases, and 19 bases lay in between. Study outcomes and limitations: CD8+ T cells averaged more expanded clones than CD4+. Circulating CD4+ and CD8+ T cells showed clonal expansion by week 6 at 0.1 to 3.0 mg/kg. Among some nonresponders, normalized T-cell clonal expansion was also low.

The chain has TRBV9 and TRBJ1-2; perhaps TRBD1 as D (6 bases). Specimen: CD4+ or CD8+ T cells sorted from blood, collected in a trial of the OX40 agonist ivuxolimab. This clonotype was obtained from an adult with an advanced solid tumor such as melanoma, head and neck, liver or kidney cancer. CDR3 in DNA: TGTGCCAGCAGAGCTACAGGGTCACACCCATATGGCTACACCTTC. It specifies CASRATGSHPYGYTF.